The 20 T cell receptor beta chains below come from one sample, sequenced in a study of T cells in narcolepsy. Clones were read by immunoSEQ multiplex PCR, and TCRdb kept only the in-frame ones, dropping some. The table records about 22,000 clones, approximately 82% of them present only once. Sequenced: memory (CD45RA-) CD4+ T cells from blood. The receptors were gathered from a human donor in good health.

The rearrangement joins TRBV6-1 to TRBJ1-5; 7 nucleotides align to TRBD1. Per germline, CDR1 MNHNS and CDR2 SASEGT. This CDR3 region has 15 residues. V gave up 4 bases and J gave up 6 bases; unmatched junction bases: 9. The CDR3 reads CASSVTGEWGQPQHF. In DNA, the CDR3 is TGTGCCAGCAGTGTAACAGGGGAGTGGGGTCAGCCCCAGCATTTT.

The J gene is TRBJ2-2, the V gene TRBV2, with D maybe TRBD2 (6 bases). V was pared by 7 bases and J by 8 bases, with 11 bases between. This CDR3 contains 12 residues. Germline CDR1 reads SNHLY; CDR2 reads FYNNEI. In DNA, the CDR3 is TGTGCCAGCACCCAAGGGAGGGGGGAGCTGTTTTTT. This encodes CASTQGRGELFF.

This clone has just a few counts. The chain employs TRBV7-9 and TRBJ2-6; D might be TRBD1 (6 bases). This CDR3 region has 16 residues. Germline V CDR1 and CDR2: SEHNR, FQNEAQ (reference sequence). V lost 1 base to trimming and J lost 7 bases, with 14 bases between them. Here the CDR3 reads CASSLGDTLGANVLTF. Written as DNA, the CDR3 is TGTGCCAGCAGCTTAGGGGACACACTGGGCGCCAACGTCCTGACTTTC. Filled out from reference TRBV7-9 and TRBJ2-6, the complete variable domain reads DTGVSQNPRHKITKRGQNVTFRCDPISEHNRLYWYRQTLGQGPEFLTYFQNEAQLEKSRLLSDRFSAERPKGSFSTLEIQRTEQGDSAMYLCASSLGDTLGANVLTFGAGSRLTVL.

The gene calls are TRBV10-3 and TRBJ2-1; TRBD2 matches at 10 bases. This CDR3 is 17 amino acids long. Germline CDR1 is ENHRY and CDR2 is SYGVKD. Losses at the gene ends were 0 bases for V and 10 bases for J; bases not matched to a gene: 12. The CDR3 protein is CAISESTGLAGAEEQFF. For the CDR3, the DNA is TGTGCCATCAGTGAGTCGACGGGGCTAGCGGGGGCAGAGGAGCAGTTCTTC.

This chain links TRBV7-2 with TRBJ1-2, with D hard to call. The CDR3 length is 17 residues. V was trimmed by 1 base and J by 4 bases, leaving 19 bases between them. Germline CDR1 and CDR2: SGHTA and FQGNSA. The CDR3 loop is CASSLGWAQITRYGYTF. DNA of the CDR3: TGTGCCAGCAGCTTAGGCTGGGCCCAAATCACACGCTATGGCTACACCTTC.

In its sample, this clone was seen a few times. The chain links TRBV4-1 to TRBJ1-1; D not resolved. In germline, CDR1 is MGHRA, CDR2 YSYEKL. Trimming shortened V by 0 bases and J by 5 bases, and 7 bases separated the two germline ends. The CDR3 has 13 residues. CDR3 in amino acids: CASSQDTGTEAFF. The CDR3 DNA reads TGCGCCAGCAGCCAAGATACCGGGACTGAAGCTTTCTTT.

In this sample, this clone turned up once. The chain links TRBV5-4 to TRBJ1-1; D remains ambiguous. V dropped 2 bases and J dropped 0 bases, with 8 bases sitting between them. The CDR3 loop spans 14 amino acids. Germline lookup yields CDR1 SGHNT and CDR2 YYREEE (reference sequence). CDR3 protein: CASSFSGLNTEAFF. The CDR3 DNA reads as TGTGCCAGCAGCTTTTCTGGCCTGAACACTGAAGCTTTCTTT. Complete variable domain (other parts from reference TRBV5-4 and TRBJ1-1): ETGVTQSPTHLIKTRGQQVTLRCSSQSGHNTVSWYQQALGQGPQFIFQYYREEENGRGNFPPRFSGLQFPNYSSELNVNALELDDSALYLCASSFSGLNTEAFFGQGTRLTVV.

V and J are TRBV4-3 and TRBJ1-2; TRBD1 matches 8 bases. The V segment lost 4 bases and the J segment 3 bases; nucleotides outside the gene matches: 22. Looked up from germline, CDR1 is LGHNA and CDR2 is YSLEER. This CDR3 region has 20 residues. DNA for the CDR3: TGCGCCAGCAGCCCCGAGGCCCATATGGCAGGGGGCGCGTATTACTATGGCTACACCTTC. Residues: CASSPEAHMAGGAYYYGYTF.

The chain links TRBV6-5 to TRBJ2-1; D is possibly TRBD2 (5 bases). Per germline, CDR1 MNHEY and CDR2 SVGAGI. This CDR3 comprises 14 residues. V was pared by 2 bases and J by 6 bases, with 11 bases between. The CDR3 bases are TGTGCCAGCAGTTACCAGGACTCGCGCAATGAGCAGTTCTTC. Its translation is CASSYQDSRNEQFF.

This chain joins TRBV27 and TRBJ1-2; no clear D. The V gene lost 3 bases and the J gene lost 4 bases, with 12 bases spanning the gap. The CDR3 runs to 14 residues. Germline CDR1 MNHEY, CDR2 SMNVEV (reference sequence). The DNA for the CDR3 is TGTGCCAGCAGTTTGGCAGGATTGGGCTATGGCTACACCTTC. This translates into CASSLAGLGYGYTF.

The V call is TRBV15, the J call TRBJ2-1, with TRBD1 matching 8 bases. Germline-derived CDR1 and CDR2 are LNHNV and YYDKDF (reference sequence). V was clipped by 0 bases and J by 6 bases; unmatched bases: 4. CDR3 length: 15 residues. CDR3 DNA sequence: TGTGCCACCAGCAGAGATTTCAGGGGGCTCAATGAGCAGTTCTTC. Amino acids: CATSRDFRGLNEQFF.

The chain carries TRBV7-9 and TRBJ1-5; D gene uncertain. Trimming removed 5 bases from V and 1 base from J, with 6 bases in between. The CDR3 contains 13 residues. Germline V CDR1 and CDR2: SEHNR, FQNEAQ (reference sequence). This chain's CDR3 is CASSRGSNQPQHF. CDR3 in DNA: TGTGCCAGCAGCCGAGGGAGCAATCAGCCCCAGCATTTT.

This clone was detected a few times. J is TRBJ2-2 and V is TRBV2; 12 positions agree with TRBD2. The V and J ends lost 8 bases and 4 bases, in that order; junction bases with no gene match: 2. The CDR3 spans 14 residues. Looked up from germline, CDR1 is SNHLY and CDR2 is FYNNEI. The CDR3 DNA sequence: TGTGCCAGCCTAGCGGGGGGGATCACCGGGGAGCTGTTTTTT. It encodes CASLAGGITGELFF.

The CDR3 DNA reads as TGTGCCAGCAGTGAGGCTGGCTACACCTTC. Translating gives CASSEAGYTF. The chain recombines TRBV6-5 with TRBJ1-2, with D hard to call. CDR3 length: 10 amino acids. The V gene lost 5 bases and the J gene lost 7 bases, with 5 bases spanning the gap. Germline V gene sequence: CDR1 MNHEY, CDR2 SVGAGI.

This clone was counted a single time. V gene TRBV2 combines with J gene TRBJ2-7; TRBD1 matches at 8 bases. Trimming removed 6 bases from V and 0 bases from J; junction bases left unmatched: 4. The CDR3 has 14 residues. Per germline, CDR1 SNHLY and CDR2 FYNNEI. Written as DNA, the CDR3 is TGTGCCAGCAGCCCCGGGACAGGCTCCTACGAGCAGTACTTC. It is translated as CASSPGTGSYEQYF.

The V gene is TRBV6-1, the J gene TRBJ1-6; 8 nucleotides match TRBD1. Germline assignment: CDR1 MNHNS and CDR2 SASEGT. V lost 3 bases to trimming and J lost 7 bases; unmatched junction nucleotides: 5. The CDR3 covers 15 residues. The CDR3 loop is CASSDPRTGNSPLHF. Written as DNA, the CDR3 is TGTGCCAGCAGTGATCCCAGGACAGGGAATTCACCCCTCCACTTT.

This clone is a singleton in its sample. This chain uses TRBV29-1 with TRBJ2-5, with a possible D match to TRBD2 (7 bases). This CDR3 is 14 amino acids long. The germline V gene has CDR1 SQVTM and CDR2 ANQGSEA. V lost 8 bases to trimming and J lost 0 bases, with 16 bases between them. CDR3 DNA: TGCAGCATCAAAAGGGGGGGGTACCAAGAGACCCAGTACTTC. Translation: CSIKRGGYQETQYF.

In this sample, this clone turned up a few times. The V call is TRBV10-2, the J call TRBJ2-2; D ambiguous. Trimming stripped 0 bases from V and 7 bases from J, with 6 bases between. Germline CDR1 reads WSHSY; CDR2 reads SAAADI. The CDR3 length is 13 residues. The CDR3 sequence is CASSESQSGELFF. CDR3 nucleotides: TGCGCCAGCAGTGAGTCCCAAAGCGGGGAGCTGTTTTTT.

In its sample, this clone was seen a few times. V usage is TRBV29-1 and J usage is TRBJ2-3; D is perhaps TRBD1 (5 bases). There are 16 residues in the CDR3. The V end lost 0 bases, the J end lost 0 bases, and 13 bases lay between the germline ends. The germline V gene encodes CDR1 SQVTM and CDR2 ANQGSEA. DNA of the CDR3: TGCAGCGTTGAAGATCTCGGCAGGGCTAGCACAGATACGCAGTATTTT. It translates to CSVEDLGRASTDTQYF.

The gene calls are TRBV11-2 and TRBJ1-2; no clear D. CDR1 SGHAT and CDR2 FQNNGV come from the germline V gene. Trimming cost V 0 bases and J 5 bases, with 13 bases left between them. The CDR3 runs to 15 residues. The CDR3 region has the DNA TGTGCCAGCAGCTTAGACGGGTCGGGGTTTTATGGCTACACCTTC. This gives the protein CASSLDGSGFYGYTF.